This T cell receptor (beta chain) was captured by sequencing in a study of T cells in Graves' hyperthyroidism and ophthalmopathy. What was amplified from RNA transcripts were TCR beta CDR3 regions. RT-PCR in the first round (using the HTBI primer set) targeted the TCR CDR3. Each CDR3 protein is one row after TCRdb ran MiXCR on the multiplex PCR reads. The sample holds under 450,000 distinct CDR3 sequences, around 14% seen once. Comment on this clonotype: Its antigen is not known.

Study-wide results and caveats: In the blood, most expanded thyroid clonotypes above 0.001 appeared as well. Before onset, by a median of 6.5 months, the model predicted ophthalmopathy. Classification by a 13 V-J model distinguished ophthalmopathy from stable hyperthyroidism.

The specimen was blood. The source is a woman aged 18 to 35 with Graves' hyperthyroidism.

The CDR3 nucleotides are TGTGCCAGTAGTATGGGACAGGGACGTAACTATGGCTACACCTTC. It is translated as CASSMGQGRNYGYTF. The V call is TRBV19, the J call TRBJ1-2, with TRBD1 identical over 9 bases. Looked up from germline, CDR1 is LNHDA and CDR2 is SQIVND (reference sequence). CDR3 length: 15 amino acids. After removal of 3 bases from V and 1 base from J, the junction contained 3 bases not matched to a gene.